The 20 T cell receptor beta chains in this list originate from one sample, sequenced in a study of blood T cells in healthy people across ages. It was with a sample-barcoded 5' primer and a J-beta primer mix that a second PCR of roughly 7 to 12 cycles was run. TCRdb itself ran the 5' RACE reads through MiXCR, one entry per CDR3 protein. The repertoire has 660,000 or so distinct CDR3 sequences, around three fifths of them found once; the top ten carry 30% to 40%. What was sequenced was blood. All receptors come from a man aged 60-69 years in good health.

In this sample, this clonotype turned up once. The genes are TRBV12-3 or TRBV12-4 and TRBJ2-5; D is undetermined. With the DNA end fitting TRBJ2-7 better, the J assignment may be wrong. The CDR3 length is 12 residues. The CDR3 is CASGKGRYEQYF. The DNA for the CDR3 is TGTGCCAGCGGAAAAGGGCGATACGAGCAGTACTTC.

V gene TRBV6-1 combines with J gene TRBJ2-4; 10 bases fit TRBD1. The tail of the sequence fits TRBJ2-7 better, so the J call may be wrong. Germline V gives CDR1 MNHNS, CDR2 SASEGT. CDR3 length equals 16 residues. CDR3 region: CASTLPGQGDSYEQYF. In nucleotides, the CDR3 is TGTGCCAGCACCTTACCAGGACAGGGGGACTCCTACGAGCAGTACTTC.

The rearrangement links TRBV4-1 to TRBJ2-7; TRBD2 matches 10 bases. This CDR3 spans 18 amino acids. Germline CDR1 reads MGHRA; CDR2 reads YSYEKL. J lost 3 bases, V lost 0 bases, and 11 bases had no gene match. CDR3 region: CASSQEGLAGAFNYEQYF. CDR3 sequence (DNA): TGCGCCAGCAGCCAAGAGGGGCTAGCGGGGGCCTTTAACTACGAGCAGTACTTC.

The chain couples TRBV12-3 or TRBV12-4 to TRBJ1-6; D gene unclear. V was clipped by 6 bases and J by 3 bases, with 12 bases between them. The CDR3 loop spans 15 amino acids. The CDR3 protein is CASRPSGNYNSPLHF. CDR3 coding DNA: TGTGCCAGCAGGCCATCCGGGAACTATAATTCACCCCTCCACTTT.

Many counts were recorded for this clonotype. Here the CDR3 DNA reads TGCAGCGTCAGAGGACAGGAGGGATCCCAAGAGACCCAGTACTTC. The encoded protein is CSVRGQEGSQETQYF. The V gene is TRBV29-1, the J gene TRBJ2-5; possibly TRBD1 for D (7 bases). The CDR3 extends over 15 amino acids. V shed 6 bases and J shed 1 base, with 18 bases lying between them. CDR1 and CDR2 from the germline V gene are SQVTM and ANQGSEA.

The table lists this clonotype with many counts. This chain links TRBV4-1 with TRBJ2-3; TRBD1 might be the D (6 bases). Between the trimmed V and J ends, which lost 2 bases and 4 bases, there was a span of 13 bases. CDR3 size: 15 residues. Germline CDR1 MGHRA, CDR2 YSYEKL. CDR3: CASSQKEGGPDTQYF. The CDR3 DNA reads TGCGCCAGCAGCCAAAAGGAAGGGGGTCCAGATACGCAGTATTTT.

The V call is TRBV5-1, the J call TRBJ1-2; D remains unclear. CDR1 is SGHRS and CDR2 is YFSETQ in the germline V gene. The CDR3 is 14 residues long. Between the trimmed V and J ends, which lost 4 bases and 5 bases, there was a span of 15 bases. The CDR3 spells CASSREGEGYGYTF. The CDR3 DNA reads TGCGCCAGCAGCAGGGAAGGAGAAGGTTATGGCTACACCTTC.

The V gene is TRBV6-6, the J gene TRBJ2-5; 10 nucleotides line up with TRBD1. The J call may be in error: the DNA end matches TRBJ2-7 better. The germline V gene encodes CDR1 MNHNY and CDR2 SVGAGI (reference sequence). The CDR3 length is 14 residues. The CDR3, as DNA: TGTGCCAGCAGTACCCCGGGACAGGGGAGCGAGCAGTACTTC. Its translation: CASSTPGQGSEQYF.

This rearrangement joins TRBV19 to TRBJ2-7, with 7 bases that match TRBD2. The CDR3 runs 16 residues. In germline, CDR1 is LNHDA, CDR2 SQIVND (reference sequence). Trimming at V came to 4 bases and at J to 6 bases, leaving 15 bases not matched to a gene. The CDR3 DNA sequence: TGTGCCAGTAGTAACGGCGCCAGGACCGGGGGGTTCGAGCAGTACTTC. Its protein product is CASSNGARTGGFEQYF.

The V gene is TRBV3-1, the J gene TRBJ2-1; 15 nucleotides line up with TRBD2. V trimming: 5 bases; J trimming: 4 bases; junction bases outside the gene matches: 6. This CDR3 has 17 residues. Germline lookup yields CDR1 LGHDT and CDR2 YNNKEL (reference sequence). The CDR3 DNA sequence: TGTGCCAGCAGCATGGGACTAGCGGGGGGCACGTACAATGAGCAGTTCTTC. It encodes CASSMGLAGGTYNEQFF.

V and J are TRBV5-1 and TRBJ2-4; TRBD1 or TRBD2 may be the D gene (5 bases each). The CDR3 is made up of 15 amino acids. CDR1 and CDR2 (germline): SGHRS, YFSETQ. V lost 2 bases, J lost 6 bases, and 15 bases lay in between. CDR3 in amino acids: CASSFGRAEGNIQYF. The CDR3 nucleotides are TGCGCCAGCAGCTTTGGCAGGGCCGAGGGAAACATTCAGTACTTC.

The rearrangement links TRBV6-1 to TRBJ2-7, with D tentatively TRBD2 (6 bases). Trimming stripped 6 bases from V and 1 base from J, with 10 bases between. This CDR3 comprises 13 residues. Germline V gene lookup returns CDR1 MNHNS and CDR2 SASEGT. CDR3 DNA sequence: TGTGCCAGCAGGGGAGGTCTATCCTACGAGCAGTACTTC. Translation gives CASRGGLSYEQYF.

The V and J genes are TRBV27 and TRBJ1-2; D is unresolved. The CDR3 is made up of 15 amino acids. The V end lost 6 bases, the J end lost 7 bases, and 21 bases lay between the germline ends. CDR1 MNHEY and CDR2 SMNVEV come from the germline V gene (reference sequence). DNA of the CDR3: TGTGCCAGCAGCCTTGGCGCAGGCCGAGGGAGTGGCTACACCTTC. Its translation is CASSLGAGRGSGYTF.

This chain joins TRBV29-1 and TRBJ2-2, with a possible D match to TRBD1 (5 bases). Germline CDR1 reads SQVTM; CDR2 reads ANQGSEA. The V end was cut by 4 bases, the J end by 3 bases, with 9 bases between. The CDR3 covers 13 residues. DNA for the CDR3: TGCAGCGTTGGGCAGGGTTACACCGGGGAGCTGTTTTTT. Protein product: CSVGQGYTGELFF.

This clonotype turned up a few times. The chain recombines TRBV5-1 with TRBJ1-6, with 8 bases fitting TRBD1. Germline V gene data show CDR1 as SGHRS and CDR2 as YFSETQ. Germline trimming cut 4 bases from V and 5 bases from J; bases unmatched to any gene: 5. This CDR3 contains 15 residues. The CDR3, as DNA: TGCGCCAGCAGCCGCGACAGGGGCAATAATTCACCCCTCCACTTT. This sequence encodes CASSRDRGNNSPLHF.

The CDR3 DNA sequence: TGCAGCGTTGAGGTGGGCTATGGCTACACCTTC. It specifies CSVEVGYGYTF. V usage is TRBV29-1 and J usage is TRBJ1-2; no firm D call. V lost 3 bases and J lost 4, with 6 bases in between. The CDR3 runs 11 residues. Germline values: CDR1 SQVTM, CDR2 ANQGSEA.

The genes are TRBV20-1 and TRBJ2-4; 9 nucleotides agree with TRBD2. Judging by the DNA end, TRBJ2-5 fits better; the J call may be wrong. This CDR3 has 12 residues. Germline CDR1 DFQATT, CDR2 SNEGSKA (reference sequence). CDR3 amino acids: CSAGGRGETQYF. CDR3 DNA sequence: TGCAGTGCGGGCGGGAGGGGAGAGACCCAGTACTTC.

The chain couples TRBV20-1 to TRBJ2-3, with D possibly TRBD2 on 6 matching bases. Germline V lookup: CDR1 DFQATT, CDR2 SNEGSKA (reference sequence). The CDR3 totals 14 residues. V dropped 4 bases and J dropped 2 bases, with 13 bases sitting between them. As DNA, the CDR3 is TGCAGTGCTAAGGGCGGGGTGTTCACAGATACGCAGTATTTT. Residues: CSAKGGVFTDTQYF.

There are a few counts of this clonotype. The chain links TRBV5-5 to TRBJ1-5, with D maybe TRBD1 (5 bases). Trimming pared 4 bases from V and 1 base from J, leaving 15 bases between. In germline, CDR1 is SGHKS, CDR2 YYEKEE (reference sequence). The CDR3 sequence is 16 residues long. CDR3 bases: TGTGCCAGCAGCAAAGCCTTGACAGCAAGCAATCAGCCCCAGCATTTT. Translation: CASSKALTASNQPQHF.

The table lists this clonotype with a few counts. As DNA, the CDR3 is TGCAGCGTTGAAGAAGGACTAGCGAACTCCTACAATGAGCAGTTCTTC. Protein sequence: CSVEEGLANSYNEQFF. The V and J genes are TRBV29-1 and TRBJ2-1, with 9 bases lining up with TRBD2. Germline lookup yields CDR1 SQVTM and CDR2 ANQGSEA. The CDR3 is made up of 16 amino acids. Germline trimming cut 0 bases from V and 0 bases from J; bases unmatched to any gene: 3.